The T cell receptor beta chain under discussion was sequenced for a study of regulatory T cells in long-lasting Graves disease. Whole-study context: Disease was considered persistent Graves' disease after over 5 years of antithyroid drugs (with positive TSH receptor antibodies). Study results and limitations: Persistent-disease Graves' patients showed less TCR diversity than new cases. Small numbers of samples may have cut accuracy.

CDR3 size: 15 residues. Trimming removed 0 bases from V and 2 bases from J, with 11 bases in between. Germline CDR1 and CDR2: WSHSY and SAAADI. The time point was: persistent/refractory GD, antithyroid drugs over 5 years with positive TRAb. PBMC RNA served as the TCR library source. As for this clonotype: The target antigen is unknown. It may be a read error: a sequence one base away is much more abundant.

Assembly of TCR beta libraries relied on iRepertoire HTBI primers together with Arm-PCR of CDR3 regions. Original processing methods: Identification yielded 62 TRBV and over eleven TRBJ segments across samples. In TCRdb, the multiplex PCR reads were re-called with MiXCR into one record per CDR3 protein. None of the V and J calls come from the authors' own analysis; TCRdb made them. This table has around 340,000 distinct CDR3 sequences, around 20% appearing once. The sequence derives from a female donor with Graves disease. This chain joins TRBV10-2 and TRBJ2-7; D unresolved. Material: peripheral blood mononuclear cells (PBMCs), obtained when the disease was refractory, from a patient treated with antithyroid drugs. The CDR3 coding sequence is TGCGCCAGCAGTGAGTCGATGTGGGCCCCCTACGAGCAGTACTTC. Residues: CASSESMWAPYEQYF.